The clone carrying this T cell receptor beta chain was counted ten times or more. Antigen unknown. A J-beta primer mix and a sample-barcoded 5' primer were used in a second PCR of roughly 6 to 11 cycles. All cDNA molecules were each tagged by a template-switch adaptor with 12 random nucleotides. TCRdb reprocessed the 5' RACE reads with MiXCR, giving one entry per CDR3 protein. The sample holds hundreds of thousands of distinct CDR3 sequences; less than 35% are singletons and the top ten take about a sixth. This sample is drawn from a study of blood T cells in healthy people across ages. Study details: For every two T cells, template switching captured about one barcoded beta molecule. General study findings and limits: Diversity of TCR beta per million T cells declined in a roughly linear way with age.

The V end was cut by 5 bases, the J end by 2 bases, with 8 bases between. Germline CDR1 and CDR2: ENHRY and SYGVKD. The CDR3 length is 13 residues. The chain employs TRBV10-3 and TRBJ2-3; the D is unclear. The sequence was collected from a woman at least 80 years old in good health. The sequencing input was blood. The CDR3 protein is CAISPRPTDTQYF. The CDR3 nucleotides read TGTGCCATCAGTCCCCGGCCCACAGATACGCAGTATTTT.